The rows below give T cell receptor beta chains drawn from one sample of a study of regulatory T cells in long-lasting Graves disease. TCRdb reprocessed the multiplex PCR reads via MiXCR and lists one record per CDR3 protein. The table has about 400,000 distinct CDR3 sequences, less than 25% seen once. The source material was peripheral blood mononuclear cells (PBMCs), sampled when the disease was refractory, from a patient treated with antithyroid drugs. Receptors originate from a female donor with Graves disease. CDR3s include the opening cysteine and the closing phenylalanine or tryptophan. Each record gives: V gene, clone size, J gene, D gene, CDR3 protein, CDR3 DNA. D genes are given only for firm matches. Rows give clone size only sometimes, using once, few, many, or a class for an expanded clone.

>TRBV10-2|few|TRBJ2-4|-
CASSRPHQAKNIQYF
TGCGCCAGCAGTCGGCCCCACCAAGCCAAAAACATTCAGTACTTC
>TRBV5-1|few|TRBJ2-2|-
CASGRAAGNTGELFF
TGCGCCAGCGGTCGAGCTGCCGGGAACACCGGGGAGCTGTTTTTT
>TRBV7-9|-|TRBJ2-2|TRBD1
CASRGQEITGELFF
TGTGCCAGCAGGGGACAGGAGATTACCGGGGAGCTGTTTTTT
>TRBV28|many|TRBJ2-4|TRBD2
CASSRLAGIAKNIQYF
TGTGCCAGCAGTCGACTAGCGGGAATAGCCAAAAACATTCAGTACTTC
>TRBV6-2/TRBV6-3|few|TRBJ1-1|-
CASSYSTALMNTEAFF
TGTGCCAGCAGTTACAGTACAGCCCTTATGAACACTGAAGCTTTCTTT
>TRBV20-1|many|TRBJ2-5|-
CSAHVGGGETQYF
TGCAGTGCCCATGTCGGGGGAGGCGAGACCCAGTACTTC
>TRBV2|few|TRBJ2-3|-
CASSESQRTDTQYF
TGTGCCAGCAGTGAATCACAGCGCACAGATACGCAGTATTTT
>TRBV6-1|-|TRBJ2-2|-
CASSARELNTGELFF
TGTGCCAGCAGTGCCAGGGAATTGAACACCGGGGAGCTGTTTTTT
>TRBV6-1|many|TRBJ2-2|-
CASSPYKPVANTGELFF
TGTGCCAGCAGTCCATACAAACCGGTCGCGAACACCGGGGAGCTGTTTTTT
>TRBV5-1|few|TRBJ2-2|TRBD2
CASSLRSGRPPDTGELFF
TGCGCCAGCAGCTTGAGAAGCGGGAGGCCCCCAGACACCGGGGAGCTGTTTTTT
>TRBV5-4|-|TRBJ2-1|TRBD1
CASSLRDRDYNEQFF
TGTGCCAGCAGCTTGCGAGACAGGGACTACAATGAGCAGTTCTTC
>TRBV11-1|many|TRBJ1-1|-
CASSQMQGGTEAFF
TGTGCCAGCAGCCAAATGCAGGGTGGGACTGAAGCTTTCTTT
>TRBV12-3/TRBV12-4|once|TRBJ2-1|TRBD1
CASSRGDRHIGEQFF
TGTGCCAGCAGTCGTGGGGACAGGCACATCGGTGAGCAGTTCTTC
>TRBV28|few|TRBJ1-1|-
CASTEWRVAFF
TGTGCCAGCACCGAGTGGAGGGTAGCTTTCTTT
>TRBV27|-|TRBJ2-2|TRBD1
CASRDRTGISHGELFF
TGTGCCAGCAGGGACCGGACAGGGATCAGTCACGGGGAGCTGTTTTTT
>TRBV28|-|TRBJ2-1|TRBD2
CASSLQAGGPNEQFF
TGTGCCAGCAGTTTACAGGCGGGAGGACCGAATGAGCAGTTCTTC
>TRBV28|many|TRBJ2-7|TRBD1
CASSLWGTGLAYEQYF
TGTGCCAGCAGTTTATGGGGGACAGGGTTGGCCTACGAGCAGTACTTC
>TRBV6-2/TRBV6-3|-|TRBJ2-2|TRBD2
CASGYSLAGVNTEELFF
TGTGCCAGCGGATATTCTTTGGCGGGAGTGAACACCGAGGAGCTGTTTTTT
>TRBV20-1|-|TRBJ2-1|-
CSPRPPSSPYNEQFF
TGCAGTCCACGACCGCCATCATCCCCATACAATGAGCAGTTCTTC
>TRBV20-1|-|TRBJ1-5|-
CSARDLLAGDQPQHF
TGCAGTGCTAGAGATCTCTTGGCAGGAGATCAGCCCCAGCATTTT
>TRBV20-1|-|TRBJ1-3|-
CSARSTVSSGNTIYF
TGCAGTGCTAGGTCGACAGTGTCCTCTGGAAACACCATATATTTT
>TRBV20-1|few|TRBJ2-7|TRBD2
CSARDPGTSVYEQYF
TGCAGTGCTAGAGATCCCGGGACTAGCGTCTACGAGCAGTACTTC
>TRBV7-9|-|TRBJ2-3|-
CASSPQEVYDTDTQYF
TGTGCCAGCAGCCCCCAAGAGGTATACGACACAGATACGCAGTATTTT
>TRBV20-1|few|TRBJ2-7|-
CSAREEAYPYEQYF
TGCAGTGCTAGAGAGGAAGCATACCCCTACGAGCAGTACTTC
>TRBV29-1|-|TRBJ2-2|-
CSVSDMVGTGELFF
TGCAGCGTTTCGGATATGGTGGGAACCGGGGAGCTGTTTTTT
>TRBV6-1|-|TRBJ1-5|TRBD1
CASTTGREPQHF
TGTGCCAGTACGACAGGGCGTGAGCCCCAGCATTTT
>TRBV27|many|TRBJ1-1|-
CASSIIGQMNTEAFF
TGTGCCAGCAGTATAATCGGACAGATGAACACTGAAGCTTTCTTT
>TRBV19|few|TRBJ2-2|-
CASSISGSGELFF
TGTGCCAGTAGTATCTCGGGTTCCGGGGAGCTGTTTTTT
>TRBV30|-|TRBJ2-5|TRBD1
CAWTPGTGKETQYF
TGTGCCTGGACGCCTGGGACAGGGAAGGAGACCCAGTACTTC
>TRBV7-2|many|TRBJ1-2|TRBD1
CASSRTGSGYTF
TGTGCCAGCAGCAGGACAGGGAGTGGCTACACCTTC
>TRBV7-2|few|TRBJ2-5|TRBD2
CASRRAGGPSETQYF
TGTGCCAGCAGGAGGGCGGGAGGGCCTAGTGAGACCCAGTACTTC
>TRBV28|few|TRBJ2-7|-
CASSLPLYEQYF
TGTGCCAGCAGTTTACCCCTCTACGAGCAGTACTTC
>TRBV27|once|TRBJ2-6|-
CASKGTGANVLTF
TGTGCCAGCAAGGGTACTGGGGCCAACGTCCTGACTTTC
>TRBV5-1|once|TRBJ2-2|-
CASSAPNTGELFF
TGCGCCAGCTCGGCCCCGAACACCGGGGAGCTGTTTTTT
>TRBV7-6|-|TRBJ2-2|-
CASSFPGSGGLFF
TGTGCCAGCAGCTTTCCAGGGTCCGGGGGGCTGTTTTTT
>TRBV19|few|TRBJ1-5|TRBD1
CASRTGQVWYQPQHF
TGTGCCAGTAGAACCGGACAGGTATGGTATCAGCCCCAGCATTTT